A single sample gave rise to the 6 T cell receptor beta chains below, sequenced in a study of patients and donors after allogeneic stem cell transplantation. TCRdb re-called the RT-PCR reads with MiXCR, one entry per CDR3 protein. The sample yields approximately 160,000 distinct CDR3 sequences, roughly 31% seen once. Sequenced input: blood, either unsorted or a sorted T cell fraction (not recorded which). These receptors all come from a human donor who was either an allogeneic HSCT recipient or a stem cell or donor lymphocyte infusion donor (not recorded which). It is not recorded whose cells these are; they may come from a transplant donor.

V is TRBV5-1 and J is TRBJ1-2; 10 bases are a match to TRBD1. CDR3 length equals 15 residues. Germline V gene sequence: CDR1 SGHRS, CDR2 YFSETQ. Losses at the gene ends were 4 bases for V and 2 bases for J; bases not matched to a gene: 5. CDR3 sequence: CASSPRTGGNYGYTF. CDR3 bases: TGCGCCAGCAGCCCCCGGACAGGGGGGAACTATGGCTACACCTTC.

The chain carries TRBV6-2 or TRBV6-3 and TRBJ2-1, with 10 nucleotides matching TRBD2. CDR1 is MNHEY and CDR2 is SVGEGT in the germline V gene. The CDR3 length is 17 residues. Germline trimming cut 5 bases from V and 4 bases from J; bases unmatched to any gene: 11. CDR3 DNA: TGTGCCAGCAGTCCTTTACCCCCGGGACTAGCGTACAATGAGCAGTTCTTC. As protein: CASSPLPPGLAYNEQFF.

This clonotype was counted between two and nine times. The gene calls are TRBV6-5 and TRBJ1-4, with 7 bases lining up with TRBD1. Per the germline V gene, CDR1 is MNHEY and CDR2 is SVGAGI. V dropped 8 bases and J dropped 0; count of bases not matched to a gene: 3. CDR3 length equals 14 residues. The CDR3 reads CASRQGATNEKLFF. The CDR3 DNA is TGTGCCAGCCGACAGGGAGCAACTAATGAAAAACTGTTTTTT.

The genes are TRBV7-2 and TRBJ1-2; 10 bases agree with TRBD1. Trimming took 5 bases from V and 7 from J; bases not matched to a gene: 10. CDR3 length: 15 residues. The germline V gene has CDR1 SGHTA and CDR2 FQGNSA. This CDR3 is CASSQRGQGRSGYTF. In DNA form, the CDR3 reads TGTGCCAGCAGCCAACGGGGACAGGGGAGGAGTGGCTACACCTTC.

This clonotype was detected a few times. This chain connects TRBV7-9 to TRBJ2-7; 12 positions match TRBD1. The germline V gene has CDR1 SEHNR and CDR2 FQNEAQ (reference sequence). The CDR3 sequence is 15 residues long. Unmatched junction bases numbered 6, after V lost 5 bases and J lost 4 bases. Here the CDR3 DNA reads TGTGCCAGCAGCCAGGGGACAGGGGGCTTGTACGAGCAGTACTTC. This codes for CASSQGTGGLYEQYF.

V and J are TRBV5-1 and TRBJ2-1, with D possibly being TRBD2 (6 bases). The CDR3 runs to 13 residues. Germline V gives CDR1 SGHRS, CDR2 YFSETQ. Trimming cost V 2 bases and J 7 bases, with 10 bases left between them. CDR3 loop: CASSLVAVNEQFF. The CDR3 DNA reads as TGCGCCAGCAGCTTAGTAGCGGTTAATGAGCAGTTCTTC.